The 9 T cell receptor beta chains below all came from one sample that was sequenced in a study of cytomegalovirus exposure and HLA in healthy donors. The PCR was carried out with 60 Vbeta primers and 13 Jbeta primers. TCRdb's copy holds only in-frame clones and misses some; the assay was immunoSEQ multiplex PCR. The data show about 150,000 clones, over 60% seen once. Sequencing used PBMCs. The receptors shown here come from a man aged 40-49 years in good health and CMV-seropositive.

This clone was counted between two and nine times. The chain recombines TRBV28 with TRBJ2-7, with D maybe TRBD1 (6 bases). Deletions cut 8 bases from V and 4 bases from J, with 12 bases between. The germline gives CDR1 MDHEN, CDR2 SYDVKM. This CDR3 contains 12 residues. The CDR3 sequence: CASHRAGYEQYF. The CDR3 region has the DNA TGTGCCAGCCACAGGGCTGGGTACGAGCAGTACTTC.

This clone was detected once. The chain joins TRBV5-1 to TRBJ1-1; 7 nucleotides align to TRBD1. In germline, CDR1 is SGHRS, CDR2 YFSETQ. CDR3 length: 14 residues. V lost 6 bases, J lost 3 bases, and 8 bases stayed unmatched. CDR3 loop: CASNPEGADTEAFF. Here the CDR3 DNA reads TGCGCCAGCAACCCAGAGGGGGCGGACACTGAAGCTTTCTTT.

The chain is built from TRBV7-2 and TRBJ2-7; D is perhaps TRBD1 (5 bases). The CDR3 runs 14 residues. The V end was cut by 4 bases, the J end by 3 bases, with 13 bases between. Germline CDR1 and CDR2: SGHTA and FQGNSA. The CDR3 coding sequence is TGTGCCAGCAGCTCGACAGATTACGGCTACGAGCAGTACTTC. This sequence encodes CASSSTDYGYEQYF.

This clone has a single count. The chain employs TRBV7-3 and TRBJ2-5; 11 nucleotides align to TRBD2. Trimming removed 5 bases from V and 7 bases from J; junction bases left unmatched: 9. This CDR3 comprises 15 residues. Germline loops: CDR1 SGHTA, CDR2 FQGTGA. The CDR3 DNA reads TGTGCCAGCAGCCCCTATGGGGGACTAGCGGCGACCCAGTACTTC. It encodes CASSPYGGLAATQYF.

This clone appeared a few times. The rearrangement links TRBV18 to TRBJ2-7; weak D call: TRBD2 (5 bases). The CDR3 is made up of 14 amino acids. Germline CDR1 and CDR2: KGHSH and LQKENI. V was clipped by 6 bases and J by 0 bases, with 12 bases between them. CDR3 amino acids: CASSPGLPSYEQYF. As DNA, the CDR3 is TGTGCCAGCTCGCCAGGACTCCCCTCCTACGAGCAGTACTTC.

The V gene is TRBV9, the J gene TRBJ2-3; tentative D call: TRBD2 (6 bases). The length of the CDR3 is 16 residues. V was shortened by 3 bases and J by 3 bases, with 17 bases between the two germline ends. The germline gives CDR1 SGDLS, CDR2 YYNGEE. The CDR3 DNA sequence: TGTGCCAGCAGCGCCAGGCCGGGACTCCAAACAGATACGCAGTATTTT. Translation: CASSARPGLQTDTQYF.

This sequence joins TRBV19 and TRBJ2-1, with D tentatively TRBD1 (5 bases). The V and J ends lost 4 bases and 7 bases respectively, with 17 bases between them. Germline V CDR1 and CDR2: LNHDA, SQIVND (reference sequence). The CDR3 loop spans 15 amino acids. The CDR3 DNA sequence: TGTGCCAGTAGTAAAGGGGCTAGTCGTGTGAATGAGCAGTTCTTC. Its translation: CASSKGASRVNEQFF.

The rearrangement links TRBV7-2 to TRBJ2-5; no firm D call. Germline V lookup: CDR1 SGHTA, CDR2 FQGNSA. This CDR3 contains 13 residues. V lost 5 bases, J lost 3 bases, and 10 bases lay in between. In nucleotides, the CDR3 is TGTGCCAGCAGCCAGACCCGGGAAGAGACCCAGTACTTC. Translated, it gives CASSQTREETQYF. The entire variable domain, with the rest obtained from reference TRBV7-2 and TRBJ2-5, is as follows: GAGVSQSPSNKVTEKGKDVELRCDPISGHTALYWYRQSLGQGLEFLIYFQGNSAPDKSGLPSDRFSAERTGGSVSTLTIQRTQQEDSAVYLCASSQTREETQYFGPGTRLLVL.

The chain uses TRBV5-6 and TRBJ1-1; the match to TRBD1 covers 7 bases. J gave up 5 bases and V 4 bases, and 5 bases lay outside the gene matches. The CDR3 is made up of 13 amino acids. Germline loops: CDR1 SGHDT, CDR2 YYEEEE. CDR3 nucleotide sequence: TGTGCCAGCAGCGGGACAGAGTGGACTGAAGCTTTCTTT. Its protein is CASSGTEWTEAFF. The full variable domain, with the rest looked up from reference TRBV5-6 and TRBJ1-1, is DAGVTQSPTHLIKTRGQQVTLRCSPKSGHDTVSWYQQALGQGPQFIFQYYEEEERQRGNFPDRFSGHQFPNYSSELNVNALLLGDSALYLCASSGTEWTEAFFGQGTRLTVV.